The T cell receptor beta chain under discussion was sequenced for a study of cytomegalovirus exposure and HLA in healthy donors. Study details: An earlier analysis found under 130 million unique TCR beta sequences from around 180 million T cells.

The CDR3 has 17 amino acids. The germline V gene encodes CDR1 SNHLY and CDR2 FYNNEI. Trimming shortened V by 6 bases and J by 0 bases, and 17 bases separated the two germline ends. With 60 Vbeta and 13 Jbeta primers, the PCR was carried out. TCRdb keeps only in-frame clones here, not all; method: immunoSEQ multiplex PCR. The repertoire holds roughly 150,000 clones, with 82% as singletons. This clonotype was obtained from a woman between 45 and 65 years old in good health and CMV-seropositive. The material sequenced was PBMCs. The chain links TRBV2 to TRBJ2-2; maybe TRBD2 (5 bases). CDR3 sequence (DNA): TGTGCCAGCAGCGCCACCCGGACTGCCGCGAACACCGGGGAGCTGTTTTTT. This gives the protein CASSATRTAANTGELFF.